This record covers a single T cell receptor (beta chain). These data are taken from a study of blood T cell repertoires in COVID-19. Measured with immunoSEQ multiplex PCR; TCRdb has only the in-frame clones, and not every one. The table includes 140,000 to 150,000 clones, 80% detected once. Between the trimmed V and J ends, which lost 1 base and 8 bases, there was a span of 12 bases. CDR3 length: 14 residues. Germline V lookup: CDR1 SGHRS, CDR2 YFSETQ. The sample comprised peripheral blood. The receptor comes from a man between 70 and 80 years old who had recovered from COVID-19. The chain is built from TRBV5-1 and TRBJ2-2, with D tentatively TRBD1 (5 bases). The chain's CDR3 is CASSLSQGLGELFF. The CDR3 DNA sequence: TGCGCCAGCAGCTTGAGTCAGGGTTTGGGGGAGCTGTTTTTT.